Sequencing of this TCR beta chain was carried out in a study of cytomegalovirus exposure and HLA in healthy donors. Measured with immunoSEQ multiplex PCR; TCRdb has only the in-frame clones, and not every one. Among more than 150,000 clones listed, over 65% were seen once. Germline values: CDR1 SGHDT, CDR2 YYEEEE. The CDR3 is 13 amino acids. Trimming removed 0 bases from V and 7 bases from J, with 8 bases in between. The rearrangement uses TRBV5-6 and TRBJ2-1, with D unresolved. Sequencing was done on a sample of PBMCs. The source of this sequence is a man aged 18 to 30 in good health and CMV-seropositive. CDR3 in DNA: TGTGCCAGCAGCTTGGGTCACAGTAATGAGCAGTTCTTC. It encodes CASSLGHSNEQFF.